This T cell receptor (beta chain) was obtained from a study of T cell repertoires in cytomegalovirus infection. Study context: Public TCR beta signatures provided an indication of both CMV infection and a matching HLA type.

TCRdb ran MiXCR on the reads and lists one entry per CDR3 protein. The sample carries hundreds of thousands of distinct CDR3 sequences, less than 35% recorded once. As regards this clonotype: The antigen remains unidentified.

Notes on the study in general: Dominating the ex vivo response were HLA-C-restricted CMV-specific TCR beta clonotypes.

The CDR3 is made up of 16 amino acids. Trimming took off 5 bases at V and 0 bases at J, with 13 bases between the two ends. The germline gives CDR1 SGHVS, CDR2 FNYEAQ. This sequence joins TRBV7-6 and TRBJ1-4, with D unresolved. This receptor was identified in a human donor in good health (CMV status not recorded). Some clones in this sample may be carry-over from other donors' samples. The sequences come from cultured CD8+ T cells from PBMCs, collected from culture after CMV antigen stimulation. The CDR3 loop reads CASSATTAATNEKLFF. The CDR3 coding sequence is TGTGCCAGCAGCGCAACCACAGCTGCAACTAATGAAAAACTGTTTTTT.